Listed below are T cell receptor beta chains from one sample, sequenced in a study of T cell repertoires in cytomegalovirus infection. TCRdb reprocessed the reads with MiXCR, giving one entry per CDR3 protein. The repertoire consists of roughly 200,000 distinct CDR3 sequences, with about 18% occurring once and the leading ten covering less than 25%. Input material: CD8+ T cells from PBMCs. All receptors come from a human donor in good health (CMV status not recorded). Some clones in this sample may be carry-over from other donors' samples. Each CDR3 is given with its conserved first and last residue. A D gene is named only where the DNA matches it firmly. Rows may omit the clone size; those that give it use once, few, many or a size class.

many	TRBV28	TRBJ2-1	TRBD2	CASSPGTSGAPSSYNEQFF	TGTGCCAGCAGTCCCGGGACTAGCGGGGCCCCGAGCTCCTACAATGAGCAGTTCTTC
-	TRBV6-2/TRBV6-3	TRBJ2-1	TRBD1	CASSYSSRDRERNEQFF	TGTGCCAGCAGTTACTCGAGCCGGGACAGGGAAAGGAATGAGCAGTTCTTC
-	TRBV7-2	TRBJ2-1	-	CASSLWGLLSNEQFF	TGTGCCAGCAGCTTATGGGGTCTATTGAGCAATGAGCAGTTCTTC
few	TRBV30	TRBJ2-2	TRBD1	CAWNPGGLGTGELFF	TGTGCCTGGAATCCAGGGGGCCTAGGCACCGGGGAGCTGTTTTTT
-	TRBV20-1	TRBJ1-1	-	CSARGMRNTEAFF	TGCAGTGCCCGCGGCATGAGGAACACTGAAGCTTTCTTT
-	TRBV4-1	TRBJ2-2	-	CASSQVGTGGTGELFF	TGCGCCAGCAGCCAAGTTGGCACAGGAGGCACCGGGGAGCTGTTTTTT
-	TRBV19	TRBJ1-1	-	CASIPSKAAWDTEAFF	TGTGCCAGTATTCCTAGCAAAGCGGCTTGGGACACTGAAGCTTTCTTT
-	TRBV7-2	TRBJ2-5	TRBD2	CASSFPLAGGPQETQYF	TGTGCCAGCAGCTTCCCTTTAGCGGGGGGCCCCCAAGAGACCCAGTACTTC
-	TRBV12-3/TRBV12-4	TRBJ1-1	-	CASSSTPAVMNTEAFF	TGTGCCAGCAGTTCGACCCCAGCAGTAATGAACACTGAAGCTTTCTTT
few	TRBV11-1	TRBJ2-3	TRBD2	CASSFQAGGTDTQYF	TGTGCCAGCAGCTTCCAAGCGGGGGGCACAGATACGCAGTATTTT
few	TRBV7-9	TRBJ2-7	-	CASSLAGGGQLYEQYF	TGTGCCAGCAGCTTAGCGGGTGGGGGGCAGCTCTACGAGCAGTACTTC
many	TRBV7-6	TRBJ1-6	-	CASSLAAALNSPLHF	TGTGCCAGCAGCTTAGCGGCAGCGCTTAATTCACCCCTCCACTTT
-	TRBV6-5	TRBJ1-5	-	CASRAYSNQPQHF	TGTGCCAGCAGAGCGTATAGCAATCAGCCCCAGCATTTT
-	TRBV20-1	TRBJ2-3	TRBD2	CSARDQRLAGRHTDTQYF	TGCAGTGCTAGAGATCAGAGACTAGCGGGCCGACACACAGATACGCAGTATTTT
-	TRBV6-2/TRBV6-3	TRBJ1-6	TRBD1	CASSTGQGAFNSPLHF	TGTGCCAGCAGCACTGGACAGGGGGCTTTTAATTCACCCCTCCACTTT
-	TRBV7-2	TRBJ2-3	TRBD2	CASSLGRGSPSTDTQYF	TGTGCCAGCAGCTTAGGGCGGGGGTCTCCGTCCACAGATACGCAGTATTTT
many	TRBV11-2	TRBJ1-1	-	CASSFIRSQAFF	TGTGCCAGCAGCTTTATTCGCAGTCAAGCTTTCTTT
few	TRBV7-9	TRBJ1-5	-	CASSLDGGRPQHF	TGTGCCAGCAGCTTAGATGGAGGACGGCCCCAGCATTTT
-	TRBV5-6	TRBJ2-1	-	CASSFGSSNEQFF	TGTGCCAGCAGCTTCGGTAGCTCCAATGAGCAGTTCTTC
-	TRBV25-1	TRBJ1-1	-	CASSPKTSSTEAFF	TGTGCCAGCAGCCCCAAAACGTCGAGCACTGAAGCTTTCTTT
few	TRBV7-2	TRBJ2-3	-	CASSLVAGPDTQYF	TGTGCCAGCAGCTTAGTGGCAGGACCAGATACGCAGTATTTT
-	TRBV13	TRBJ2-1	-	CASSIGPGRQFF	TGTGCCAGCAGCATCGGGCCTGGGAGGCAGTTCTTC
few	TRBV7-9	TRBJ1-1	-	CASSGMGELTEAFF	TGTGCCAGCAGCGGTATGGGGGAGTTAACTGAAGCTTTCTTT
few	TRBV6-4	TRBJ2-1	TRBD1	CASSDPSWDSRKFF	TGTGCCAGCAGTGACCCTTCTTGGGACAGCCGAAAGTTCTTC
-	TRBV20-1	TRBJ2-2	-	CSARDHRRIDANTGELFF	TGCAGTGCTAGAGATCATCGGCGTATCGATGCGAACACCGGGGAGCTGTTTTTT
once	TRBV28	TRBJ1-1	-	CASSLKQNTEAFF	TGTGCCAGCAGTCTTAAACAGAACACTGAAGCTTTCTTT
-	TRBV5-6	TRBJ1-2	-	CASSLGVGPPWDGYTF	TGTGCCAGCAGCTTGGGAGTTGGACCTCCCTGGGATGGCTACACCTTC
few	TRBV5-6	TRBJ1-1	-	CASSLVGMNTEAFF	TGTGCCAGCAGCTTGGTAGGGATGAACACTGAAGCTTTCTTT
-	TRBV5-1	TRBJ1-2	-	CASSLDRGIDGYTF	TGCGCCAGCAGCTTGGATCGAGGTATTGATGGCTACACCTTC
few	TRBV28	TRBJ1-1	-	CASSYEVSNTEAFF	TGTGCCAGCAGTTATGAGGTGTCGAACACTGAAGCTTTCTTT
-	TRBV4-1	TRBJ2-5	TRBD1	CASSQGWGQETQYF	TGCGCCAGCAGCCAAGGGTGGGGACAGGAGACCCAGTACTTC
few	TRBV5-1	TRBJ1-1	TRBD1	CASSYTGVTEAFF	TGCGCCAGCAGTTATACAGGGGTCACTGAAGCTTTCTTT
few	TRBV28	TRBJ2-1	TRBD2	CASSRIAGGSYNEQFF	TGTGCCAGCAGTCGAATAGCGGGGGGGTCCTACAATGAGCAGTTCTTC
-	TRBV9	TRBJ1-1	-	CASSPRAGEAFF	TGTGCCAGCAGTCCCCGGGCGGGTGAAGCTTTCTTT
few	TRBV3-1	TRBJ1-1	-	CASSQGDAANTEAFF	TGTGCCAGCAGCCAAGGGGACGCCGCGAACACTGAAGCTTTCTTT
-	TRBV2	TRBJ2-1	-	CASRGNEQFF	TGTGCCAGCAGGGGGAATGAGCAGTTCTTC
few	TRBV6-8	TRBJ2-7	-	CASATGTATYEQYF	TGTGCCAGCGCAACAGGGACGGCGACCTACGAGCAGTACTTC
-	TRBV7-3	TRBJ2-7	-	CASSLSPVYEQYF	TGTGCCAGCAGCTTATCCCCGGTCTACGAGCAGTACTTC
-	TRBV7-9	TRBJ2-2	-	CASSFRVLDGNTGELFF	TGTGCCAGCAGCTTTCGGGTTTTGGACGGAAACACCGGGGAGCTGTTTTTT
few	TRBV12-3/TRBV12-4	TRBJ2-5	-	CASSLIAGSQETQYF	TGTGCCAGCAGTTTGATCGCCGGGTCACAAGAGACCCAGTACTTC
few	TRBV27	TRBJ2-7	-	CASPTVYPYEQYF	TGTGCCAGCCCGACAGTTTATCCCTACGAGCAGTACTTC
few	TRBV7-9	TRBJ1-1	-	CATSGPRDTEAFF	TGTGCCACCTCAGGGCCGCGGGACACTGAAGCTTTCTTT
few	TRBV9	TRBJ2-1	TRBD2	CASSSGDGGTYNEQFF	TGTGCCAGCAGCAGCGGGGACGGTGGAACCTACAATGAGCAGTTCTTC
-	TRBV4-3	TRBJ1-5	TRBD1	CASSLGTGADQPQHF	TGCGCCAGCAGCCTCGGGACAGGAGCCGATCAGCCCCAGCATTTT
few	TRBV4-1	TRBJ1-1	-	CASSQDLGESTEAFF	TGCGCCAGCAGCCAAGATCTTGGGGAGAGCACTGAAGCTTTCTTT
few	TRBV7-9	TRBJ1-2	TRBD1	CASSSDRANYGYTF	TGTGCCAGCAGTTCTGACAGGGCTAACTATGGCTACACCTTC
-	TRBV2	TRBJ1-5	-	CASSKSGTEYQPQHF	TGTGCCAGCAGTAAATCCGGGACGGAATATCAGCCCCAGCATTTT
-	TRBV5-5	TRBJ2-7	-	CASSLGSGFYEQYF	TGTGCCAGCAGCTTGGGTTCAGGGTTCTACGAGCAGTACTTC
-	TRBV29-1	TRBJ2-3	TRBD1	CSVQGVTDTQYF	TGCAGCGTTCAGGGGGTCACAGATACGCAGTATTTT
few	TRBV5-6	TRBJ2-1	-	CASSGMSPSWNEQFF	TGTGCCAGCAGCGGGATGAGTCCCTCGTGGAATGAGCAGTTCTTC
-	TRBV12-3/TRBV12-4	TRBJ1-5	TRBD1	CASSHPRDRDNQPQHF	TGTGCCAGCAGCCACCCTCGAGACAGGGACAATCAGCCCCAGCATTTT
-	TRBV5-5	TRBJ1-1	TRBD1	CASSLSGGDTEAFF	TGTGCCAGCAGCTTGTCAGGGGGTGACACTGAAGCTTTCTTT
few	TRBV7-8	TRBJ1-1	TRBD1	CASSLVRTGVYTEAFF	TGTGCCAGCAGCTTAGTTCGGACAGGGGTTTACACTGAAGCTTTCTTT
many	TRBV7-9	TRBJ1-1	-	CASSLGGEAFF	TGTGCCAGCAGCTTAGGGGGTGAAGCTTTCTTT